The entry that follows covers one T cell receptor (beta chain) sequence. This clone was seen just once. Its antigen specificity is not known. No much larger clonotype is one base removed from it; base qualities were not supplied. These data come from a study of PD-1 blockade in classical Hodgkin lymphoma (dated by TCRdb to the early 2020s). Background for the entire study: Nivolumab dosing was 3 mg/kg intravenously every 2 weeks, continuing until either disease progression or unacceptable toxicity. To define a peripheral blood immune signature of response to PD-1 blockade in classical Hodgkin lymphoma, the study combined TCR beta sequencing with CyTOF. What the study reported, not specific to this receptor: Lower diversity was seen in patients whose nivolumab began less than 1 year after ASCT, and these patients were left out of later analyses so that immune reconstitution would not confound the results. By C4D1, a significant rise was seen in CD4+ TCR diversity but not in CD8+ TCR diversity (p=0.0027 vs p=0.16), and the rise was most apparent among complete responders (p=0.02). Newly diagnosed patients were reported to have lower baseline TCR diversity than healthy donors, and relapsed/refractory patients were reported to have lower baseline TCR diversity still. Trial patients achieving complete response had baseline diversity similar to newly diagnosed patients, whereas partial responders and progressors had significantly lower diversity. The study was limited to a single clinical trial cohort, and causes of repertoire differences, possibly disease activity or prior therapy, remained undefined.

Here V drops 6 bases and J drops 5 bases, and the junction holds 7 bases not matched to any gene. Reading the germline V gene gives CDR1 SQVTM and CDR2 ANQGSEA. CDR3 length: 13 amino acids, cysteine to phenylalanine. Of the read, only the CDR3 DNA is kept; its 39 bases are in frame from base 1. Genomic DNA was isolated using the Qiagen DNeasy kit from unsorted PBMCs as well as from negatively selected CD4+ and CD8+ fractions. Using primers that anneal to V and J segments, immunoSEQ multiplex PCR amplified the TCR beta CDR3 regions. A synthetic immune receptor repertoire was used to minimize amplification bias, and any remaining bias was removed computationally after sequencing. The authors' pipeline ran thus. Repertoire diversity was quantified as the Shannon entropy index using custom Python scripts. The unsorted, CD4+ and CD8+ repertoires were each analyzed separately, with the exception of combined analyses, where CD4+ and CD8+ sequences were merged in silico. Clonal expansion was defined as a frequency increase of at least 2-fold after treatment compared with C1D1, and clones undetected at baseline were assigned a pseudocount of 0.5. Singleton clones were defined as clones with 0 or 1 copy at C1D1, and non-singleton clones were defined as clones with 2 or more copies. By matching protein sequences in sorted samples from the same patient, clones expanded in unsorted samples were annotated as CD4+, CD8+ or unknown. Wilcoxon tests on paired samples were used to test diversity changes from C1D1 to C4D1. TCRdb limited this immuneACCESS table to in-frame rearrangements with V and J called. A share of clones is missing; checked studies link under half to unresolved V genes, and the rest is unexplained. V and J calls and clone size follow that table, whereas D and trimming were derived from the DNA. The sample includes 28,000 or so clones, with about four fifths observed a single time. The leading ten clones occupy 15% to 20% of the sample.

The time point label for this specimen denotes: cycle 4 day 1 (C4D1), after five to seven weeks of nivolumab. Every trial patient had relapsed after autologous stem cell transplantation, and cohorts A, B and C differed in prior brentuximab vedotin exposure. The trial cohort included 55 to 65 patients with relapsed/refractory classical Hodgkin lymphoma, and each patient had a best overall response of complete response, partial response or progressive disease. Trial patients were treated with single-agent nivolumab in the multi-cohort phase II CheckMate 205 trial. An independent review committee assessed best overall response by applying the 2007 International Working Group response criteria. PBMCs from the trial were collected at three points: immediately before nivolumab initiation (C1D1), and during therapy at cycle 2 day 1 and cycle 4 day 1. Peripheral blood was collected in 8 mL Vacutainer Cell Preparation Tubes, from which PBMCs were isolated by centrifugation and then cryopreserved.

The sample here was peripheral blood mononuclear cells (PBMCs), taken before the fourth cycle of nivolumab. This clonotype was sampled from a human donor with classical Hodgkin lymphoma. Recombination joined TRBV29-1 with TRBJ1-5; the central 7 bases match TRBD1. The nucleotide sequence is TGCAGCGTCCGGGAGGGGGCCGATCAGCCCCAGCATTTT. The translation is CSVREGADQPQHF.